A single T cell receptor beta chain is shown here with its context. This sample was included in a study of OX40 agonist ivuxolimab in advanced cancers. Study-wide context: Patients were 82.7% male with ages roughly 20 to 80, mean approximately 58.

The repertoire was sequenced with immunoSEQ multiplex PCR; TCRdb's copy has only in-frame clones and lacks some. Found here are 86,000 or so clones, about 91% of them singletons; the top ten hold 2.5% to 3.5%. Losses at the gene ends were 8 bases for V and 3 bases for J; bases not matched to a gene: 8. This CDR3 comprises 15 residues. The germline V gene encodes CDR1 WNHNN and CDR2 SYGVQD (reference sequence). This chain connects TRBV10-1 to TRBJ2-3, with 10 bases aligning to TRBD2. Here the sequenced sample was CD4+ or CD8+ T cells sorted from blood, taken in a trial of the OX40 agonist ivuxolimab. The sequence was obtained from an adult with an advanced solid tumor such as melanoma, head and neck, liver or kidney cancer. CDR3 DNA sequence: TGCGCCAGCGGGGCTAGCGGGGGTCCTACAGATACGCAGTATTTT. The encoded protein is CASGASGGPTDTQYF.